These 6 T cell receptor beta chains share one sample of origin, sequenced in a study of blood T cell repertoires in COVID-19. Generated by immunoSEQ multiplex PCR, the TCRdb table keeps only in-frame clones and is missing some. The repertoire holds 250,000 to 300,000 clones, with approximately 91% as singletons. The sample was PBMCs or T cells enriched from blood (not recorded which). The receptor source for this set is a woman in her twenties or thirties who had recovered from COVID-19.

The chain uses TRBV6-2 or TRBV6-3 and TRBJ2-7; unclear D gene. The CDR3 extends over 14 amino acids. Trimming took 4 bases from V and 3 from J, leaving 13 bases between them. The germline gives CDR1 MNHEY, CDR2 SVGEGT. The CDR3 nucleotides read TGTGCCAGCAGTTCGCAGGTGGTTGGCTACGAGCAGTACTTC. This gives the protein CASSSQVVGYEQYF.

The chain recombines TRBV29-1 with TRBJ1-5; maybe TRBD1 (6 bases). The V end lost 4 bases, the J end lost 4 bases, and 11 bases lay between the germline ends. Germline-derived CDR1 and CDR2 are SQVTM and ANQGSEA. The CDR3 loop spans 13 amino acids. CDR3 in DNA: TGCAGCGTTGTGGGCCAGGGGAATCAGCCCCAGCATTTT. Protein product: CSVVGQGNQPQHF.

Only a few counts were recorded for this clone. The chain is built from TRBV28 and TRBJ1-2; 8 nucleotides match TRBD1. V lost 5 bases, J lost 3 bases, and 20 bases stayed unmatched. This CDR3 is built from 19 residues. Per germline, CDR1 MDHEN and CDR2 SYDVKM. The CDR3 region has the DNA TGTGCCAGCAGTCCAGTAATGTGGCAGGGGGCAACGGCCCACTATGGCTACACCTTC. Translating it yields CASSPVMWQGATAHYGYTF.

The chain links TRBV6-5 to TRBJ1-1, with 11 bases lining up with TRBD1. The CDR3 length is 15 residues. Germline V lookup: CDR1 MNHEY, CDR2 SVGAGI. The trim removed 1 base at V and 5 bases at J, leaving 3 bases unmatched. CDR3 protein: CASSYFGQGATEAFF. In nucleotides, the CDR3 is TGTGCCAGCAGTTACTTCGGACAGGGGGCGACTGAAGCTTTCTTT.

This clone was seen only a few times. V usage is TRBV7-2 and J usage is TRBJ2-7, with TRBD2 identical over 8 bases. The trim removed 3 bases at V and 2 bases at J, leaving 3 bases unmatched. CDR3 length: 14 amino acids. Germline CDR1 SGHTA, CDR2 FQGNSA. CDR3 DNA: TGTGCCAGCAGCTTTGCGGGGGGCCCCTACGAGCAGTACTTC. Translating it yields CASSFAGGPYEQYF.

The chain employs TRBV21-1 and TRBJ2-1; the DNA was not compared with TRBD2, the D call given in the table. TRBV21-1 is flagged as a pseudogene. The CDR3 spans 14 residues. The CDR3 DNA sequence: TGTGCACCCAATTTTAAGAGGACCTACAATGAGCAGTTCTTC. Translating it yields CAPNFKRTYNEQFF.